The rows below give T cell receptor beta chains drawn from one sample of a study of siplizumab effects on memory and regulatory T cells. TCRdb keeps only in-frame clones here, not all; method: immunoSEQ multiplex PCR. The sample consists of about 69,000 clones, over 75% of them appearing once. Input material: Tregs sorted from blood. The receptor source for this set is a human donor in good health. Both conserved end residues are part of each CDR3. The order of the fields is J gene, V gene, clone size, D gene, CDR3 protein, CDR3 DNA. The D gene is left open where the match is weak. Not all rows give a size; the values are once, few, many and, for expanded clones, a class.

TRBJ1-4 TRBV10-2 - - CASSESMAPWQLFF TGCGCCAGCAGTGAGTCGATGGCCCCATGGCAACTGTTTTTT
TRBJ1-5 TRBV5-5 - - CASSKENLVYQPQHF TGTGCCAGCTCCAAAGAAAATCTCGTGTATCAGCCCCAGCATTTT
TRBJ1-1 TRBV7-3 - - CASSLGAGTEAFF TGTGCCAGCAGCTTAGGGGCCGGAACTGAAGCTTTCTTT
TRBJ2-7 TRBV14 - - CASSERVAYEQYF TGTGCCAGCAGCGAAAGAGTGGCCTACGAGCAGTACTTC
TRBJ2-1 TRBV5-1 - TRBD2 CASSPGTSGYNEQFF TGCGCCAGCAGTCCCGGGACTAGCGGCTACAATGAGCAGTTCTTC
TRBJ2-7 TRBV7-6 - - CASSSQALANSYEQYF TGTGCCAGCAGCTCCCAGGCCCTAGCGAACTCCTACGAGCAGTACTTC
TRBJ2-1 TRBV2 - TRBD2 CARTGTSGINEQFF TGTGCCAGAACCGGGACTAGCGGGATCAATGAGCAGTTCTTC
TRBJ2-7 TRBV15 - - CATSTRINYEQYF TGTGCCACCAGCACTCGGATTAACTACGAGCAGTACTTC
TRBJ2-7 TRBV29-1 - - CSVRGPGEQYF TGCAGCGTTAGAGGGCCGGGCGAGCAGTACTTC
TRBJ2-5 TRBV5-1 - - CASSLGGIFGETQYF TGCGCCAGCAGCTTGGGAGGGATTTTTGGGGAGACCCAGTACTTC
TRBJ2-5 TRBV7-6 - - CASSSLRTSQETQYF TGTGCCAGCAGCTCCCTAAGGACGTCTCAAGAGACCCAGTACTTC
TRBJ2-5 TRBV18 - - CASSPPGGETQYF TGTGCCAGCTCACCCCCCGGTGGTGAGACCCAGTACTTC
TRBJ2-7 TRBV7-2 - - CASSLESFSEQYF TGTGCCAGCAGCTTAGAGTCCTTTTCGGAGCAGTACTTC
TRBJ2-1 TRBV7-2 - - CASTSGRAPSYNEQFF TGTGCCAGCACTTCCGGAAGAGCCCCCTCCTACAATGAGCAGTTCTTC
TRBJ2-4 TRBV14 - TRBD2 CASSQPGGTSGRKNIQYF TGTGCCAGCAGCCAACCTGGCGGGACTAGCGGGAGGAAAAACATTCAGTACTTC
TRBJ1-1 TRBV6-1 - - CASSELIRGEAFF TGTGCCAGCAGTGAACTGATCCGGGGTGAAGCTTTCTTT
TRBJ1-2 TRBV6-5 - TRBD1 CASSTPGGGYTF TGTGCCAGCAGTACTCCAGGGGGTGGCTACACCTTC
TRBJ1-2 TRBV19 few TRBD1 CASSMTGGDYGYTF TGTGCCAGTAGTATGACAGGGGGCGACTATGGCTACACCTTC
TRBJ2-1 TRBV19 - - CASSIDGGHPGSNEQFF TGTGCCAGTAGTATAGATGGGGGGCACCCCGGAAGCAATGAGCAGTTCTTC
TRBJ2-1 TRBV5-5 - TRBD2 CASSLLAPSGRVDEQFF TGTGCCAGCAGCTTGTTAGCCCCTAGCGGGAGGGTCGATGAGCAGTTCTTC
TRBJ2-3 TRBV19 few TRBD2 CASSGGAGGFDTQYF TGTGCCAGTAGCGGGGGAGCGGGAGGGTTTGATACGCAGTATTTT
TRBJ1-6 TRBV5-1 once TRBD1 CASSFGDRNSPLHF TGCGCCAGCAGCTTTGGGGACAGAAATTCACCCCTCCACTTT
TRBJ2-1 TRBV6-5 - - CASGGEQFF TGTGCCAGTGGGGGTGAGCAGTTCTTC
TRBJ2-1 TRBV9 - TRBD2 CASSVVAGEGAGQFF TGTGCCAGCAGCGTAGTGGCGGGAGAAGGGGCCGGGCAGTTCTTC
TRBJ2-5 TRBV2 - TRBD1 CASTGQGARRETQYF TGTGCCAGCACGGGACAGGGGGCGCGTCGAGAGACCCAGTACTTC
TRBJ2-5 TRBV2 - - CASSLLKTQYF TGTGCCAGCAGTCTACTCAAGACCCAGTACTTC
TRBJ2-3 TRBV5-1 - - CASSLARTTDIPDTQYF TGCGCCAGCAGCTTGGCTAGGACGACGGACATCCCAGATACGCAGTATTTT
TRBJ2-7 TRBV10-3 - - CAISESQMLREQYF TGTGCCATCAGTGAGTCTCAAATGCTACGGGAGCAGTACTTC
TRBJ2-5 TRBV25-1 - - CASSEYRQSQETQYF TGTGCCAGCAGTGAATATCGACAGTCTCAAGAGACCCAGTACTTC
TRBJ2-3 TRBV5-5 - - CASSGRGADTQYF TGTGCCAGCAGTGGCAGGGGAGCAGATACGCAGTATTTT
TRBJ2-1 TRBV7-3 - TRBD2 CASGGTSIRDEQFF TGTGCCAGCGGGGGGACTAGCATTAGGGATGAGCAGTTCTTC
TRBJ1-2 TRBV14 medium-sized - CASSQDGRGYGYTF TGTGCCAGCAGCCAAGATGGTCGGGGATATGGCTACACCTTC
TRBJ2-1 TRBV5-1 - - CASSVNQGQVNEQFF TGCGCCAGCAGCGTTAATCAGGGTCAGGTCAATGAGCAGTTCTTC
TRBJ1-1 TRBV5-8 once - CASRPGRWNTEAFF TGTGCCAGCAGGCCGGGACGGTGGAACACTGAAGCTTTCTTT
TRBJ2-1 TRBV7-9 - - CASSPGTRVNEQFF TGTGCCAGCAGCCCCGGGACTCGCGTCAATGAGCAGTTCTTC